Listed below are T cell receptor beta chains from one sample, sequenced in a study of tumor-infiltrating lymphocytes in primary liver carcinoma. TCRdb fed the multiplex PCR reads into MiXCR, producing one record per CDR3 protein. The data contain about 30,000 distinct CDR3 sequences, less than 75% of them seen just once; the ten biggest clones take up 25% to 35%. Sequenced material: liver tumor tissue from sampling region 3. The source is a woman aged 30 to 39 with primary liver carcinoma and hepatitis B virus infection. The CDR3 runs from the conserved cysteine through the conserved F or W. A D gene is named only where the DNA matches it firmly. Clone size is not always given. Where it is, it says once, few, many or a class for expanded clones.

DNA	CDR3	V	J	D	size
TGTGCCAGCAGTAACTCGGCGGTTAGCGGGAGTCGGACAGTTACGCAGTATTTT	CASSNSAVSGSRTVTQYF	TRBV5-4	TRBJ2-3	TRBD2	-
TGTGCCAGCAGCCCTTTCGCGGCGCGGGACACCGGGGAGCTGTTTTTT	CASSPFAARDTGELFF	TRBV6-1	TRBJ2-2	-	medium-sized
TGTGTCAGCAGCTTAGTGGGGTGTACGAACACCGGGGAGCTCTTTTTT	CVSSLVGCTNTGELFF	TRBV11-1	TRBJ2-2	-	-
TGTGCCAGCAGCTTGGCTTGGCTAGGTGAAAAACTGTTTTTT	CASSLAWLGEKLFF	TRBV5-6	TRBJ1-4	-	-
TGTGCCAGCAGTCCGCGATTAGGCGGGTCCCGAAACACCATATATTTT	CASSPRLGGSRNTIYF	TRBV6-5	TRBJ1-3	-	few
TGTGCCAATAGCTCTACGGGAGTAATCACCGGGGAGCTGTTTTTT	CANSSTGVITGELFF	TRBV5-5	TRBJ2-2	-	few
TGTGCCAACAGTTACAATGAGCGGGGTCCCTACGAGCAGTACTTC	CANSYNERGPYEQYF	TRBV6-5	TRBJ2-7	TRBD2	-
TGCGCCAGCAACCATGGAGAGGCTTCATACCTCCACTTT	CASNHGEASYLHF	TRBV4-3	TRBJ1-6	-	-
TGTGCCAGCAGCGTCCGGGGGGCGGACAATGAGCAGTTCTTC	CASSVRGADNEQFF	TRBV27	TRBJ2-1	-	many
TGCGTCAGCAGCCAAGATTACAGTAATGAGCAGTTCTTC	CVSSQDYSNEQFF	TRBV4-1	TRBJ2-1	-	once
TGCGCCACCAGTGAGTCGTTGCCCGAACGGGGTCAGCCCCAGCATTTT	CATSESLPERGQPQHF	TRBV10-2	TRBJ1-5	-	-
TGTGCCAGCAGCTTATCGGTCACGACTGAGCCGTTCTTC	CASSLSVTTEPFF	TRBV11-2	TRBJ2-1	-	-
TGCGCCAGCAGCCCGCGAAGCGGGAGCTCCTACAATGAGCAGTTCTTC	CASSPRSGSSYNEQFF	TRBV5-6	TRBJ2-1	TRBD2	-
TGTGTCTGGAACAGGGGCGCTGACTCGTACGAGCATTACTTC	CVWNRGADSYEHYF	TRBV30	TRBJ2-7	TRBD1	-
TGCGTCAGCAGCCCGATGGGAGCCCGGGAGCTGTTTTTT	CVSSPMGARELFF	TRBV4-3	TRBJ2-2	-	-
TGTGCCAGCAGCATCGGATGTACAGATACGCAGTATTTT	CASSIGCTDTQYF	TRBV11-1	TRBJ2-3	-	many
TGTGCCAGCCCCCTGACAAGTGTCGAGCACTTTTTC	CASPLTSVEHFF	TRBV11-3	TRBJ2-1	-	-
TGTACCAGCATCTTGGACTGGACAGGGACCGGGGAGCTGTTTTTT	CTSILDWTGTGELFF	TRBV11-2	TRBJ2-2	TRBD1	-
TGCGCCAGCACCCCGTCCCCAGACTATTCCTACAATGAGCAGTTCTTC	CASTPSPDYSYNEQFF	TRBV5-1	TRBJ2-1	-	large
TGTGCCAGCAGCTTAGAGGGTGGGGAGAACAATTGGCATTTCTTC	CASSLEGGENNWHFF	TRBV11-2	TRBJ2-1	-	-
TGTGCCTGGAGTGTGGCGGGAGCCACCTACAATGAGCAGTTCTTC	CAWSVAGATYNEQFF	TRBV30	TRBJ2-1	TRBD2	many
TGTGACACCAGCTTGACGGGACAGGGCTCCTACAATGAGCAGTTCTTC	CDTSLTGQGSYNEQFF	TRBV5-6	TRBJ2-1	TRBD1	-
TGCAGCGTTGAAGGGCAGGAAGGGGATACGCAGTATTTT	CSVEGQEGDTQYF	TRBV29-1	TRBJ2-3	-	-
TGCGCCAGCAGCAGAGCTAGCGGGGTCCGGAATGAGCAGTTCTTC	CASSRASGVRNEQFF	TRBV5-1	TRBJ2-1	TRBD2	many
TGTGCTAGCAGCCGGACGCGACAGGGAAGGGGAGATGCGCAGTACTTT	CASSRTRQGRGDAQYF	TRBV11-2	TRBJ2-3	TRBD1	-
TGCATCGCCCTAAGGGAGTACAATGAACAGTTCTTC	CIALREYNEQFF	TRBV29-1	TRBJ2-1	-	-
TGTGCCAGCAGTTCGCTGACCAGCGGAGGAGAGACCCAGAACTTC	CASSSLTSGGETQNF	TRBV28	TRBJ2-5	-	-
TGTGCCCGCAGCTTAGGCGGGAGCACTAATGAGCTGTTCTTC	CARSLGGSTNELFF	TRBV11-3	TRBJ2-1	TRBD2	once
TGTGCCAACAGTGGTATCCACATCATAGCGGGAGCGTACAATGAGCAGTTCTTC	CANSGIHIIAGAYNEQFF	TRBV25-1	TRBJ2-1	TRBD2	-
TGCGCCAGCAGCCACACAGAGTGGGTCAATGAGTGGTTCTTC	CASSHTEWVNEWFF	TRBV4-3	TRBJ2-1	-	-
TGCACCAGCAGCCCCACTAGCGGGAGCGTTACCGGGAAGTTGTTTTTT	CTSSPTSGSVTGKLFF	TRBV5-1	TRBJ2-2	TRBD2	-
TGTGCCAGCAGCGACGGTACTAGCGGGAGGTCCTACAATGGGCAGTTCTTC	CASSDGTSGRSYNGQFF	TRBV11-2	TRBJ2-1	TRBD2	-
TGTGTCATCAGTGAGTCGGCTACCAGACGAGAGACCCGGTACTTC	CVISESATRRETRYF	TRBV10-3	TRBJ2-5	-	-